A selection of T cell receptor beta chains follows, all from one sample in a study of shared clonotypes between healthy human individuals. Here immunoSEQ multiplex PCR was the method, and the copy in TCRdb shows in-frame clones only, minus some. The table records 2 million to 2.5 million clones, approximately 90% of them present only once. The specimen sequenced was naive CD4+ T cells from PBMCs. These TCRs come from a man between 18 and 29 years old in good health. Some clones in this sample may be carry-over from other donors' samples. The CDR3 runs from the conserved cysteine through the conserved F or W. D genes are given only for firm matches. Only some rows state a clone size, as once, few, many or a class for expanded clones.

j_call v_call d_call clone_size cdr3_length cdr3_nt cdr3_aa
TRBJ1-1 TRBV9 - - 13 TGTGCCAGCACCGGGCCGCCCGACACTGAAGCTTTCTTT CASTGPPDTEAFF
TRBJ1-5 TRBV27 - - 15 TGTGCCAGCAGTCGGACAGATTCGGGCAATCAGCCCCAGCATTTT CASSRTDSGNQPQHF
TRBJ1-5 TRBV7-8 - - 17 TGTGCCAGCAGCCCTGGGGACCGCCGGTATAGCAATCAGCCCCAGCATTTT CASSPGDRRYSNQPQHF
TRBJ1-4 TRBV20-1 - - 10 TGCAGTGCCGCCGGGGAAAAACTGTTTTTT CSAAGEKLFF
TRBJ2-2 TRBV7-2 TRBD1 - 15 TGTGCCAGCAGCAACAGGGGGCTGAACACCGGGGAGCTGTTTTTT CASSNRGLNTGELFF
TRBJ1-2 TRBV6-5 TRBD1 - 13 TGTGCCAGCAATGACAGGGGGCCCTATGGCTACACCTTC CASNDRGPYGYTF
TRBJ2-7 TRBV28 TRBD2 - 9 TGTGCCAGCAAGGGACTAGCGAACTTC CASKGLANF
TRBJ1-5 TRBV27 TRBD1 - 15 TGTGCCAGCAGTCCCAGGGGGCCCAGACATCAGCCCCAGCATTTT CASSPRGPRHQPQHF
TRBJ2-7 TRBV7-9 TRBD2 - 18 TGTGCCAGCAGCTCCCTAACCGGACTAGCGGGAGAGTTCTACGAGCAGTACTTC CASSSLTGLAGEFYEQYF
TRBJ2-4 TRBV5-1 - - 13 TGCGCCAGCAGCTCCAGACTAGGCAACATTCAGTACTTC CASSSRLGNIQYF
TRBJ1-2 TRBV28 - - 13 TGTGCCAGCAGTTTACGGACAGCCCATGGCTACACCTTC CASSLRTAHGYTF
TRBJ2-2 TRBV27 TRBD1 once 20 TGTGCCAGCAGTTTATCGTACGGCATTTGGTGGGACAGGGGTTCCGGGGAGCTGTTTTTT CASSLSYGIWWDRGSGELFF
TRBJ1-3 TRBV28 - - 14 TGTGCCAGCAGTTTAGGGGGGACTGGAAACACCATATATTTT CASSLGGTGNTIYF
TRBJ1-3 TRBV7-8 TRBD1 - 18 TGTGCCAGCAGCTTAAGGGACAGGCCTACGAGCTCTGGAAACACCATATATTTT CASSLRDRPTSSGNTIYF
TRBJ1-3 TRBV30 - - 15 TGTGCCTGGAGTGAAGGCGACAGCCCTGGAAACACCATATATTTT CAWSEGDSPGNTIYF
TRBJ2-4 TRBV7-2 TRBD1 - 15 TGTGCCAGCAGCTTCGGCCCGGGACAGGAAAACATTCAGTACTTC CASSFGPGQENIQYF
TRBJ2-3 TRBV7-2 TRBD2 - 17 TGTGCCAGCAGCCTCCTAGCGGGAGGCCCCCCCAGGTATACGCAGTATTTT CASSLLAGGPPRYTQYF
TRBJ2-7 TRBV6-5 TRBD2 - 15 TGTGCCAGCACTCGGAGCGGGACGAGCTCCTACGAGCAGTACTTC CASTRSGTSSYEQYF
TRBJ1-1 TRBV19 - - 16 TGTGCCAGTACTCGTCGGACAAAAGACATGAACACTGAAGCTTTCTTT CASTRRTKDMNTEAFF
TRBJ2-3 TRBV7-2 TRBD2 - 16 TGTGCCAGCAGCTTAATCCTCGCGGGAGGTACAGATACGCAGTATTTT CASSLILAGGTDTQYF
TRBJ2-7 TRBV19 TRBD1 - 14 TGTGCCAGTAGTAATGGCAGGGGGTACTACGAGCAGTACTTC CASSNGRGYYEQYF
TRBJ1-4 TRBV28 TRBD1 - 15 TGTGCCAGCAGTATATCGGGACAGGGGGGGAAAAAACTGTTTTTT CASSISGQGGKKLFF
TRBJ1-2 TRBV5-1 - - 14 TGCGCCAGCAGTTTCTCGGACGGACTAAGAGGCTACACCTTC CASSFSDGLRGYTF
TRBJ2-1 TRBV5-4 - - 15 TGTGCCAGCAGCTCCGCGAAGGGAACTGTGAGCGAGCAGTTCTTC CASSSAKGTVSEQFF
TRBJ1-5 TRBV2 - once 15 TGTGCCAGCAGTGAAGCGCTTGCAGGCGGGCAGCCCCAGCATTTT CASSEALAGGQPQHF
TRBJ2-2 TRBV5-1 TRBD1 - 15 TGCGCCAGCAGCCCCCGGACAGGGGAGGGCGGGGAGCTGTTTTTT CASSPRTGEGGELFF
TRBJ2-4 TRBV2 - once 15 TGTGCCAGCAGTGAAAGTGGGTTAGCCAAAAACATTCAGTACTTC CASSESGLAKNIQYF
TRBJ2-1 TRBV6-6 - - 12 TGTGCAGAAGGGAGCTCCTACAATGAGCAGTTCTTC CAEGSSYNEQFF
TRBJ2-3 TRBV2 TRBD2 many 18 TGTGCCAGCAGTGTCAGACTAGCGGGAGGGCCTGGCACAGATACGCAGTATTTT CASSVRLAGGPGTDTQYF
TRBJ1-4 TRBV15 - once 17 TGTGCCACCAGCAGAAAAGGGCGGTCTGCAACTAATGAAAAACTGTTTTTT CATSRKGRSATNEKLFF
TRBJ2-5 TRBV7-3 - - 14 TGTGCCAGCAGCTTAACGACCAGGGAAGAGACCCAGTACTTC CASSLTTREETQYF
TRBJ2-2 TRBV6-1 - - 14 TGTGCCAGCAGTGAACAGGGACCCTCCGGGGAGCTGTTTTTT CASSEQGPSGELFF
TRBJ2-4 TRBV7-2 TRBD1 - 15 TGTGCCAGCAGCTTGGGACAGGGGGCCTCGTACATTCAGTACTTC CASSLGQGASYIQYF
TRBJ2-3 TRBV19 TRBD2 - 16 TGTGCCAGTAGTATCGGGACTAGCGGGAGGAGGGATACGCAGTATTTT CASSIGTSGRRDTQYF